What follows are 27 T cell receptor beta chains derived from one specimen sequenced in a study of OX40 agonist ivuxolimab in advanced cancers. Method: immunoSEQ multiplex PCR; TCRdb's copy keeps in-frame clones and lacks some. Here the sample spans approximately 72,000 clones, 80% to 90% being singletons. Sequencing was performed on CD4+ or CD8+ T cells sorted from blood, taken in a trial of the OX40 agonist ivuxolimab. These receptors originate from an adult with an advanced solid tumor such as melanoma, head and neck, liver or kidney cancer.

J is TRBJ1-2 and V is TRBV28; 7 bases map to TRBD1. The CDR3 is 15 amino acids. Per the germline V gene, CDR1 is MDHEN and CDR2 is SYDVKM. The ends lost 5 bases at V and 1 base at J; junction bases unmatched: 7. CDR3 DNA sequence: TGTGCCAGCAGTGGGGACGACAGGGATAACTATGGCTACACCTTC. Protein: CASSGDDRDNYGYTF.

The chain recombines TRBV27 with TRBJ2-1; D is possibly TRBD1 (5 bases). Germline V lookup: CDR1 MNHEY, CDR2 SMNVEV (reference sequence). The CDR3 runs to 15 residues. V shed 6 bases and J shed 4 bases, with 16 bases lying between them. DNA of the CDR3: TGTGCCAGCAGGGAAGACAGTCCCCCTTACAATGAGCAGTTCTTC. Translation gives CASREDSPPYNEQFF.

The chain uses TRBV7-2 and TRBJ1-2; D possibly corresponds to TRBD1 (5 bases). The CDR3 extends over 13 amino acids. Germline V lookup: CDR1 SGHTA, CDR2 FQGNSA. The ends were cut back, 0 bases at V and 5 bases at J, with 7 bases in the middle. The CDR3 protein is CASSLADTYGYTF. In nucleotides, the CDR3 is TGTGCCAGCAGCTTAGCGGACACGTATGGCTACACCTTC. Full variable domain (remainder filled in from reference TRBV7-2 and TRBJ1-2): GAGVSQSPSNKVTEKGKDVELRCDPISGHTALYWYRQSLGQGLEFLIYFQGNSAPDKSGLPSDRFSAERTGGSVSTLTIQRTQQEDSAVYLCASSLADTYGYTFGSGTRLTVV.

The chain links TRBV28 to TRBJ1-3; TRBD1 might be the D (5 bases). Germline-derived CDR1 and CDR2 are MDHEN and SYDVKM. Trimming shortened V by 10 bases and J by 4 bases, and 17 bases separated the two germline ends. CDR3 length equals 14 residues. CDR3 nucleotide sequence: TGTGCCACCGGGACTCCTGTTCCCGGAAACACCATATATTTT. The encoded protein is CATGTPVPGNTIYF.

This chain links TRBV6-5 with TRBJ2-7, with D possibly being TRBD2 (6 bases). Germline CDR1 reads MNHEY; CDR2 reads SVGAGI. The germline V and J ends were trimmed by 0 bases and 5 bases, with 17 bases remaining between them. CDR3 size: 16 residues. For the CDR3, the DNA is TGTGCCAGCAGTTACTCGCGACTAGAGGGAATGAACGAGCAGTACTTC. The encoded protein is CASSYSRLEGMNEQYF.

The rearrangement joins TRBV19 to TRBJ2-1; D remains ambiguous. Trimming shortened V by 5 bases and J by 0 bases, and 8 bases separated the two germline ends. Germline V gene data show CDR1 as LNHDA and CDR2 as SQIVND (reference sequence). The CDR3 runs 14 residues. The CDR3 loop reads CASSLRTSYNEQFF. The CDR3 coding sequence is TGTGCCAGTAGTTTACGGACCTCCTACAATGAGCAGTTCTTC.

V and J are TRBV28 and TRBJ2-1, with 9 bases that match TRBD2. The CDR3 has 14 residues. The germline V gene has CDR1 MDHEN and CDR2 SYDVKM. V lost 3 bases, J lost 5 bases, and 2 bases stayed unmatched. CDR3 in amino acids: CASSFPSGNNEQFF. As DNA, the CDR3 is TGTGCCAGCAGTTTTCCTAGCGGGAACAATGAGCAGTTCTTC.

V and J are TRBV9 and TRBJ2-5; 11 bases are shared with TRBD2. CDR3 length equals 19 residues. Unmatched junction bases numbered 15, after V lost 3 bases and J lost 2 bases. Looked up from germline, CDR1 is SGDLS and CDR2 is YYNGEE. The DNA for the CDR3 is TGTGCCAGCAGCGCCTACCCGACGACTAGCGGGAATGTACAAGAGACCCAGTACTTC. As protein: CASSAYPTTSGNVQETQYF.

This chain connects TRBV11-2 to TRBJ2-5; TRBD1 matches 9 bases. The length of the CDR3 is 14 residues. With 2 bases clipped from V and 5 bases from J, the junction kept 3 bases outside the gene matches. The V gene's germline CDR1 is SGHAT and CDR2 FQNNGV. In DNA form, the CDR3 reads TGTGCCAGCAGCTTAACAGGGGGCGAGGAGACCCAGTACTTC. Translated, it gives CASSLTGGEETQYF.

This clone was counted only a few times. In nucleotides, the CDR3 is TGTGCCAGGGGGGGGGAGTCCCCTGGCACAGATACGCAGTATTTT. Its protein is CARGGESPGTDTQYF. The J gene is TRBJ2-3, the V gene TRBV2, with TRBD2 matching 7 bases. The CDR3 is 15 residues long. The V gene end was trimmed by 9 bases and the J gene end by 1 base; junction bases not matched to a gene: 10. The V gene's germline CDR1 is SNHLY and CDR2 FYNNEI.

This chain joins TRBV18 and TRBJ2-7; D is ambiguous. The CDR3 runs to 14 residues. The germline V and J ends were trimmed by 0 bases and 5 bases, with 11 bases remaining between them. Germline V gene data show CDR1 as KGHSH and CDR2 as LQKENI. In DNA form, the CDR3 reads TGTGCCAGCTCACCACCTTCAAGGGCCCACGAGCAGTACTTC. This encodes CASSPPSRAHEQYF.

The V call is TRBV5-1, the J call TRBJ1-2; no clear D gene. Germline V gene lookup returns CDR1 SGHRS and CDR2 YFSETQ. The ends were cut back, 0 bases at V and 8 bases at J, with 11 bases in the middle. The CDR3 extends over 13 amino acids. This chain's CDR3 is CASSLAREEGYTF. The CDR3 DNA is TGCGCCAGCAGCTTGGCCCGGGAGGAAGGCTACACCTTC.

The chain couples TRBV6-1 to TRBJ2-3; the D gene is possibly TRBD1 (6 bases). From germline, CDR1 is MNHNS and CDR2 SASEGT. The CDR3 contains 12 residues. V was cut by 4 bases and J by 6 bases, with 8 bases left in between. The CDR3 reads CASSGRGDTQYF. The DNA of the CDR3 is TGTGCCAGCAGTGGCAGGGGCGATACGCAGTATTTT.

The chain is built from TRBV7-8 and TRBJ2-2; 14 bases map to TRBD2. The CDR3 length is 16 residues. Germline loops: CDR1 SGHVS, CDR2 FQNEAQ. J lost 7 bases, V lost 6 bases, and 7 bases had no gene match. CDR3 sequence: CASSPFGLAGGGELFF. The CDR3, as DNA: TGTGCCAGCAGTCCCTTTGGACTAGCGGGGGGCGGGGAGCTGTTTTTT.

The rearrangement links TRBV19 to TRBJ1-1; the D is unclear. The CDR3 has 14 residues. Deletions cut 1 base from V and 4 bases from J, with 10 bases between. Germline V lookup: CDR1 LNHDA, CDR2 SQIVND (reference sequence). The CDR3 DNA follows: TGTGCCAGTAGTATAGTTTTGGGCGGCACTGAAGCTTTCTTT. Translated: CASSIVLGGTEAFF.

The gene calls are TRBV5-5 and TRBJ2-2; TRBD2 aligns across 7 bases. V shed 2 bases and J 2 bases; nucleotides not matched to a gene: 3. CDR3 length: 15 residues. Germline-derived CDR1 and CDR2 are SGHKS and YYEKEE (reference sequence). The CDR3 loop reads CASSFLAVNTGELFF. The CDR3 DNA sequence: TGTGCCAGCAGCTTCCTAGCGGTTAACACCGGGGAGCTGTTTTTT.

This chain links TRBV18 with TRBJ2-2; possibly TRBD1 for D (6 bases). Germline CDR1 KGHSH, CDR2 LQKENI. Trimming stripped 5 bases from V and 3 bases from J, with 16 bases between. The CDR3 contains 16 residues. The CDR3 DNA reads TGTGCCAGCTCAGCGGAGACAGGTGGGGACACCGGGGAGCTGTTTTTT. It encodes CASSAETGGDTGELFF. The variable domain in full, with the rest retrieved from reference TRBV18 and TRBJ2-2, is NAGVMQNPRHLVRRRGQEARLRCSPMKGHSHVYWYRQLPEEGLKFMVYLQKENIIDESGMPKERFSAEFPKEGPSILRIQQVVRGDSAAYFCASSAETGGDTGELFFGEGSRLTVL.

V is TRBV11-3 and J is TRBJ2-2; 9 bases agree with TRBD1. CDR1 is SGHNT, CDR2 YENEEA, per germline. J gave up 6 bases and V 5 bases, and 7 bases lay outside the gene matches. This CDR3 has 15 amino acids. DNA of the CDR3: TGTGCCAGCAGCCCCGGGACAGGGAGGGCCGGGGAGCTGTTTTTT. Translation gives CASSPGTGRAGELFF.

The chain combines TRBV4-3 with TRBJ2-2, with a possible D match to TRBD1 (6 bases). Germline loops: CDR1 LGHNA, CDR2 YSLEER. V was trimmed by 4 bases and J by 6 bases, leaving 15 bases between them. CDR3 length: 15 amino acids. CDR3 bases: TGCGCCAGCAGCCCCGAGGGACATGTGTCCGGGGAGCTGTTTTTT. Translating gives CASSPEGHVSGELFF.

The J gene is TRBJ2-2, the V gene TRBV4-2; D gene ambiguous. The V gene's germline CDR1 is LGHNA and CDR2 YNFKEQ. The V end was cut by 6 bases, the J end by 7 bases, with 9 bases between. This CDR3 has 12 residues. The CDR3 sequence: CASRPPGGELFF. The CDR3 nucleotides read TGTGCCAGCAGGCCCCCGGGCGGGGAGCTGTTTTTT.

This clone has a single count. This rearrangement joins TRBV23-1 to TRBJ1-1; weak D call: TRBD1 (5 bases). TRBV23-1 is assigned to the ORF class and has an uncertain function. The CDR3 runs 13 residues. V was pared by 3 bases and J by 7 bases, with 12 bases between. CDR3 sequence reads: CASSHQGVVEAFF. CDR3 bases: TGCGCCAGCAGTCACCAGGGAGTCGTTGAAGCTTTCTTT.

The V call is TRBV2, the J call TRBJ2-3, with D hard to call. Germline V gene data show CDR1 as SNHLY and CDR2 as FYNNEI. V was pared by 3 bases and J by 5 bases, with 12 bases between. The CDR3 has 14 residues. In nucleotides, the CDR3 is TGTGCCAGCAGTGATATGGCAGCACAAGATACGCAGTATTTT. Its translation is CASSDMAAQDTQYF.

The CDR3, as DNA: TGTGCCAGTAGTATCTCCTCCGACAGCCGGACTCCCTACGAGCAGTACTTC. Translated, it gives CASSISSDSRTPYEQYF. The chain has TRBV19 and TRBJ2-7; D may be TRBD1 or TRBD2 (5 bases each). The CDR3 spans 17 residues. The V end lost 3 bases, the J end lost 2 bases, and 20 bases lay between the germline ends. Germline values: CDR1 LNHDA, CDR2 SQIVND (reference sequence).

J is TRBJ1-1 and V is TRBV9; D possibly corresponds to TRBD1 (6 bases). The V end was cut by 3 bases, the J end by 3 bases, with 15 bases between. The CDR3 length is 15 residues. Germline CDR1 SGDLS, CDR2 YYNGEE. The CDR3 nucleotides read TGTGCCAGCAGCGAGGGGGGTATGGGATACACTGAAGCTTTCTTT. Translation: CASSEGGMGYTEAFF.

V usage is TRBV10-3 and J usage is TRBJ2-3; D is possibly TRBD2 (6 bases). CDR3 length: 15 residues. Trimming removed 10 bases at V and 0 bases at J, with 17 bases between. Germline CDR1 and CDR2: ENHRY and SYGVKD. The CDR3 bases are TGTGCCACCGGAGACGGGGACTTCAGCACAGATACGCAGTATTTT. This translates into CATGDGDFSTDTQYF.

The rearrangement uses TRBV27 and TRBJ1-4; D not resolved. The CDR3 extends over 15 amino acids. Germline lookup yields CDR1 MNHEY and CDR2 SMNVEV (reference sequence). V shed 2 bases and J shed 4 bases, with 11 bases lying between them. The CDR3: CASSLISGINEKLFF. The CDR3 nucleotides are TGTGCCAGCAGTTTAATTTCCGGGATTAATGAAAAACTGTTTTTT.

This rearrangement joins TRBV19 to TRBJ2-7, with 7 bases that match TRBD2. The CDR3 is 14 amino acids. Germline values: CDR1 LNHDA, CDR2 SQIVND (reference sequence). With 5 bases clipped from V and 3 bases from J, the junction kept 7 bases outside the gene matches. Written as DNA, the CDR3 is TGTGCCAGTAGTCGCAGCGGGGCCATCTACGAGCAGTACTTC. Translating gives CASSRSGAIYEQYF. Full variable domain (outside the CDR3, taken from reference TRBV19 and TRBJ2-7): DGGITQSPKYLFRKEGQNVTLSCEQNLNHDAMYWYRQDPGQGLRLIYYSQIVNDFQKGDIAEGYSVSREKKESFPLTVTSAQKNPTAFYLCASSRSGAIYEQYFGPGTRLTVT.